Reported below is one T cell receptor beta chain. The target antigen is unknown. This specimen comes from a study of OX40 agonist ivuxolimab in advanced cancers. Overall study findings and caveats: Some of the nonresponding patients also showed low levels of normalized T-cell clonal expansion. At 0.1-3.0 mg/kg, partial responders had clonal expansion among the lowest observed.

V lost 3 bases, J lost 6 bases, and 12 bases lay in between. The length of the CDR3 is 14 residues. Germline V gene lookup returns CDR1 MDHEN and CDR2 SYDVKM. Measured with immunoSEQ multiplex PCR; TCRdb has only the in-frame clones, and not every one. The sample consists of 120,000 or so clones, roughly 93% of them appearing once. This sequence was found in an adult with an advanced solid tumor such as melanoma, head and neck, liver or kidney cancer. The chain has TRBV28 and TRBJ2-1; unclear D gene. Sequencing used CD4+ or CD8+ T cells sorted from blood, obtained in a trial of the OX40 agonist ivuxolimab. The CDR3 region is CASSFRPLGNEQFF. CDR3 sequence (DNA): TGTGCCAGCAGTTTCCGTCCTCTGGGCAATGAGCAGTTCTTC.